Below are 31 T cell receptor beta chains sequenced from a single sample in a study of naive and memory T cell subsets. Two oligonucleotides, mixed equimolar, formed the beta constant-region primer covering TRBC1 and TRBC2. Nested alpha and beta constant-region primers with the SP2 primer drove four PCR rounds on ligated cDNA. Using its own MiXCR run on the UMI-ligation and nested PCR reads, TCRdb lists one record per CDR3 protein. The sample has 25,000 to 40,000 distinct CDR3 sequences, about 18% seen once. Input material: effector memory CD4+ T cells from blood. Subset in this sample: effector memory, CD45RA- CD27-. The receptors were gathered from a human donor in good health.

This sequence joins TRBV10-3 and TRBJ2-1; 7 bases line up with TRBD2. J lost 0 bases, V lost 7 bases, and 9 bases had no gene match. The CDR3 runs to 16 residues. Germline values: CDR1 ENHRY, CDR2 SYGVKD. The DNA for the CDR3 is TGTGCCATCAAACTAGCGATTAAGTACTCCTACAATGAGCAGTTCTTC. Residues: CAIKLAIKYSYNEQFF.

This clonotype is medium-sized. V is TRBV10-3 and J is TRBJ1-5; maybe TRBD1 (6 bases). Trimming took 3 bases from V and 4 from J, leaving 19 bases between them. This CDR3 is 17 amino acids long. CDR1 is ENHRY and CDR2 is SYGVKD in the germline V gene. The CDR3 region is CAISDRWDKGGNQPQHF. CDR3 DNA sequence: TGTGCCATCAGTGATAGATGGGACAAAGGGGGTAATCAGCCCCAGCATTTT.

The chain couples TRBV28 to TRBJ1-2; D call uncertain. Between the trimmed V and J ends, which lost 3 bases and 7 bases, there was a span of 12 bases. CDR3 length equals 13 residues. Germline CDR1 and CDR2: MDHEN and SYDVKM. CDR3 sequence reads: CASSLGGFIGYTF. CDR3 nucleotides: TGTGCCAGCAGTTTGGGAGGGTTCATTGGCTACACCTTC.

This clonotype came up many times. The rearrangement joins TRBV28 to TRBJ1-3, with TRBD1 identical over 8 bases. CDR3 length: 16 amino acids. Germline V gene data show CDR1 as MDHEN and CDR2 as SYDVKM. The junction had 12 bases not matched to a gene; V was cut back by 7 bases and J by 4 bases. CDR3 amino acids: CASTDVRTGTGNTIYF. In DNA form, the CDR3 reads TGTGCCAGCACCGATGTTAGGACAGGGACAGGAAACACCATATATTTT.

This clonotype was recorded a few times. The chain is built from TRBV12-3 or TRBV12-4 and TRBJ2-2; TRBD2 matches 8 bases. The CDR3 runs to 15 residues. Trimming at V came to 8 bases and at J to 5 bases, leaving 10 bases not matched to a gene. The CDR3 coding sequence is TGTGCCAGCGACACGGGAGGGCCGGGGACCGGGGAGCTGTTTTTT. Its translation: CASDTGGPGTGELFF.

V is TRBV4-2 and J is TRBJ2-2; no clear D. There are 15 residues in the CDR3. V lost 0 bases to trimming and J lost 1 base, with 6 bases between them. Germline CDR1 LGHNA, CDR2 YNFKEQ. The CDR3 region is CASSQDQRNTGELFF. In DNA form, the CDR3 reads TGTGCCAGCAGCCAAGATCAGCGGAACACCGGGGAGCTGTTTTTT.

The chain combines TRBV6-2 or TRBV6-3 with TRBJ2-3; possibly TRBD2 for D (6 bases). The CDR3 loop spans 11 amino acids. V shed 5 bases and J shed 14 bases, with 14 bases lying between them. CDR1 MNHEY and CDR2 SVGEGT come from the germline V gene. The CDR3 region has the DNA TGTGCCAGCAGTCCTCGTACTAGCTTGTATTTT. Amino acid sequence: CASSPRTSLYF.

The chain carries TRBV6-1 and TRBJ1-1; a weak D match, TRBD1 (5 bases). V was trimmed by 7 bases and J by 7 bases, leaving 19 bases between them. Germline V gives CDR1 MNHNS, CDR2 SASEGT. The CDR3 is 14 residues long. Here the CDR3 DNA reads TGTGCCAGCATGTCCTCGGTGGGGCTAGGTGAAGCTTTCTTT. Protein: CASMSSVGLGEAFF.

This clonotype was counted only a few times. This chain connects TRBV11-1 to TRBJ1-2; 8 positions match TRBD1. The germline gives CDR1 SGHAT, CDR2 FQDESV (reference sequence). The CDR3 sequence is 15 residues long. Germline trimming cut 4 bases from V and 3 bases from J; bases unmatched to any gene: 7. The CDR3 nucleotides are TGTGCCAGCAGCTCACGGACAGGGAAGGACTATGGCTACACCTTC. Translated, it gives CASSSRTGKDYGYTF.

This clonotype was observed a few times. V and J are TRBV2 and TRBJ2-1, with D unclear. This CDR3 is built from 16 residues. Germline V gene data show CDR1 as SNHLY and CDR2 as FYNNEI. The germline V and J ends were trimmed by 6 bases and 4 bases, with 19 bases remaining between them. This CDR3 reads CASRDYNELDYNEQFF. The DNA of the CDR3 is TGTGCCAGCAGGGATTACAATGAGCTGGATTACAATGAGCAGTTCTTC.

The J gene is TRBJ2-2, the V gene TRBV3-1; D may be TRBD1 (5 bases). The CDR3 contains 15 residues. CDR1 is LGHDT and CDR2 is YNNKEL in the germline V gene (reference sequence). The V end lost 1 base, the J end lost 1 base, and 7 bases lay between the germline ends. In DNA, the CDR3 is TGTGCCAGCAGCCAAGTCACAGGGAACACCGGGGAGCTGTTTTTT. Translation: CASSQVTGNTGELFF. Full variable domain (missing parts from reference TRBV3-1 and TRBJ2-2): DTAVSQTPKYLVTQMGNDKSIKCEQNLGHDTMYWYKQDSKKFLKIMFSYNNKELIINETVPNRFSPKSPDKAHLNLHINSLELGDSAVYFCASSQVTGNTGELFFGEGSRLTVL.

The chain couples TRBV9 to TRBJ1-3; D is ambiguous. The CDR3 has 14 amino acids. The V and J ends lost 1 base and 0 bases respectively, with 5 bases between them. Germline lookup yields CDR1 SGDLS and CDR2 YYNGEE. The DNA of the CDR3 is TGTGCCAGCAGCGTAACGGACTCTGGAAACACCATATATTTT. It codes for CASSVTDSGNTIYF.

The table lists this clonotype with many counts. The V call is TRBV28, the J call TRBJ2-7, with a possible D match to TRBD2 (6 bases). Germline CDR1 MDHEN, CDR2 SYDVKM. CDR3 length: 12 residues. The V gene lost 5 bases and the J gene lost 9 bases, with 14 bases spanning the gap. As DNA, the CDR3 is TGTGCCAGCAGTCTCGGCCCCGGGAGGCAGTACTTC. Encoded protein: CASSLGPGRQYF.

This clonotype was seen ten or more times. CDR3 protein: CASSELAVYNEQFF. CDR3 nucleotide sequence: TGTGCCAGCAGCGAGCTAGCGGTCTACAATGAGCAGTTCTTC. The rearrangement links TRBV5-4 to TRBJ2-1; 7 bases fit TRBD2. This CDR3 is 14 amino acids long. Germline trimming cut 4 bases from V and 3 bases from J; bases unmatched to any gene: 4. The germline CDR1 and CDR2 sequences are SGHNT and YYREEE (reference sequence).

This clonotype was counted at least ten times. The rearrangement uses TRBV18 and TRBJ1-3; D remains ambiguous. The CDR3 contains 12 residues. The V gene lost 6 bases and the J gene lost 6 bases, with 9 bases spanning the gap. The germline V gene has CDR1 KGHSH and CDR2 LQKENI. In nucleotides, the CDR3 is TGTGCCAGCTCCCCAGACACAAACACCATATATTTT. Translated: CASSPDTNTIYF.

This clonotype was recorded a few times. The chain couples TRBV10-1 to TRBJ2-3; 9 bases fit TRBD2. Unmatched junction bases numbered 13, after V lost 3 bases and J lost 6 bases. CDR3 size: 17 residues. Looked up from germline, CDR1 is WNHNN and CDR2 is SYGVQD (reference sequence). For the CDR3, the DNA is TGCGCCAGCAGTGATTCACGCGGGAGGGCGGCCGGGGATACGCAGTATTTT. Protein product: CASSDSRGRAAGDTQYF.

The table lists this clonotype with a few counts. The chain uses TRBV20-1 and TRBJ2-7, with 7 bases matching TRBD2. The ends lost 0 bases at V and 3 bases at J; junction bases unmatched: 8. Germline loops: CDR1 DFQATT, CDR2 SNEGSKA (reference sequence). There are 15 residues in the CDR3. The CDR3 nucleotides are TGCAGTGCTAGAGAGCGGGCTAGCGGAATCTACGAGCAGTACTTC. Translation gives CSARERASGIYEQYF.

The rearrangement joins TRBV9 to TRBJ2-3; 8 bases agree with TRBD2. The CDR3 spans 16 residues. V was clipped by 0 bases and J by 0 bases; unmatched bases: 3. Looked up from germline, CDR1 is SGDLS and CDR2 is YYNGEE. CDR3 residues: CASSVGLARSTDTQYF. Written as DNA, the CDR3 is TGTGCCAGCAGCGTAGGACTAGCGCGTAGCACAGATACGCAGTATTTT. Full variable domain (rest looked up from reference TRBV9 and TRBJ2-3): DSGVTQTPKHLITATGQRVTLRCSPRSGDLSVYWYQQSLDQGLQFLIQYYNGEERAKGNILERFSAQQFPDLHSELNLSSLELGDSALYFCASSVGLARSTDTQYFGPGTRLTVL.

The chain links TRBV20-1 to TRBJ2-3; TRBD2 aligns across 7 bases. Germline CDR1 and CDR2: DFQATT and SNEGSKA (reference sequence). V lost 1 base and J lost 4; bases outside the gene matches: 8. CDR3 length equals 15 residues. CDR3 nucleotides: TGCAGTGCTAGAGCCATGGGCGGGAGAGCAGATACGCAGTATTTT. This sequence encodes CSARAMGGRADTQYF.

This clonotype has just a few counts. The chain links TRBV20-1 to TRBJ1-5; the D gene is possibly TRBD1 (6 bases). Germline CDR1 DFQATT, CDR2 SNEGSKA (reference sequence). The length of the CDR3 is 17 residues. Trimming removed 6 bases at V and 1 base at J, with 22 bases between. The CDR3 region has the DNA TGCAGTGCCTCCTCCTATGGGGGCAGACCGAGCAATCAGCCCCAGCATTTT. This sequence encodes CSASSYGGRPSNQPQHF.

This clonotype has a count of ten or more. This rearrangement joins TRBV18 to TRBJ1-4; D unclear. This CDR3 has 13 residues. V lost 3 bases and J lost 5, with 7 bases in between. Germline values: CDR1 KGHSH, CDR2 LQKENI. The CDR3 DNA sequence: TGTGCCAGCTCACCGGGTATAAATGAAAAACTGTTTTTT. Amino acids: CASSPGINEKLFF.

V is TRBV7-2 and J is TRBJ2-2, with 7 bases identical to TRBD2. The CDR3 runs to 16 residues. J gave up 0 bases and V 4 bases, and 5 bases lay outside the gene matches. From germline, CDR1 is SGHTA and CDR2 FQGNSA. This chain's CDR3 is CASSSVRGANTGELFF. The CDR3 nucleotides read TGTGCCAGCAGCTCCGTACGGGGGGCGAACACCGGGGAGCTGTTTTTT.

This clonotype was recorded a few times. The V and J genes are TRBV24-1 and TRBJ2-5; no clear D. The germline V gene has CDR1 KGHDR and CDR2 SFDVKD. The CDR3 consists of 12 residues. V was pared by 7 bases and J by 3 bases, with 8 bases between. CDR3 sequence reads: CATSSTEETQYF. The CDR3 DNA reads as TGTGCCACCAGCTCCACCGAAGAGACCCAGTACTTC.

This clonotype was seen repeatedly, ten times or more. The J gene is TRBJ1-5, the V gene TRBV7-2; D not resolved. In germline, CDR1 is SGHTA, CDR2 FQGNSA. Between the trimmed V and J ends, which lost 1 base and 15 bases, there was a span of 13 bases. This CDR3 contains 12 residues. CDR3 sequence (DNA): TGTGCCAGCAGCTTAGAAAGCGGGAGAAGGCATTTT. Amino acids: CASSLESGRRHF.

V usage is TRBV5-4 and J usage is TRBJ2-3, with 8 bases lining up with TRBD1. The germline V gene encodes CDR1 SGHNT and CDR2 YYREEE (reference sequence). V lost 1 base to trimming and J lost 7 bases; unmatched junction nucleotides: 5. This CDR3 is built from 14 residues. DNA for the CDR3: TGTGCCAGCAGCTTGAGTGACAGGGGAAATACGCAGTATTTT. Its protein is CASSLSDRGNTQYF.

The table lists this clonotype with many counts. The chain is built from TRBV5-1 and TRBJ2-7; 11 nucleotides align to TRBD2. J gave up 5 bases and V 0 bases, and 4 bases lay outside the gene matches. CDR1 and CDR2 from the germline V gene are SGHRS and YFSETQ. The CDR3 length is 15 residues. In DNA, the CDR3 is TGCGCCAGCAGCTTGGGGGGGACTAGCGGAGACGAGCAGTACTTC. The encoded protein is CASSLGGTSGDEQYF.

Note on this clonotype: The conserved final phenylalanine or tryptophan is absent from the CDR3, which likely points to a read error. The chain is built from TRBV29-1 and TRBJ2-6; TRBD1 matches 7 bases. After removal of 4 bases from V and 2 bases from J, the junction contained 5 bases not matched to a gene. Germline values: CDR1 SQVTM, CDR2 ANQGSEA. The CDR3 is 15 amino acids. The DNA of the CDR3 is TGCAGCGTTGGACAGGGTAGTGCTGGGGCCAACGTCCTGACTTTA. Encoded protein: CSVGQGSAGANVLTL.

This chain joins TRBV5-4 and TRBJ2-1; the match to TRBD2 covers 12 bases. J was trimmed by 10 bases and V by 4 bases; bases with no gene match: 12. The germline gives CDR1 SGHNT, CDR2 YYREEE (reference sequence). CDR3 length: 16 amino acids. The CDR3 is CASSRGLAGTLKEQFF. CDR3 DNA: TGTGCCAGCAGCCGAGGACTAGCGGGGACCCTTAAGGAGCAGTTCTTC.

The chain has TRBV19 and TRBJ2-2; TRBD2 is a possible D gene (6 bases). V was cut by 4 bases and J by 4 bases, with 22 bases left in between. CDR1 is LNHDA, CDR2 SQIVND, per germline (reference sequence). CDR3 length: 18 amino acids. The CDR3 coding sequence is TGTGCCAGTAGTAATAACCCGGGACTCGTCCCTGGCACCGGGGAGCTGTTTTTT. Its translation: CASSNNPGLVPGTGELFF. Drawing the rest from reference TRBV19 and TRBJ2-2, the complete variable domain is DGGITQSPKYLFRKEGQNVTLSCEQNLNHDAMYWYRQDPGQGLRLIYYSQIVNDFQKGDIAEGYSVSREKKESFPLTVTSAQKNPTAFYLCASSNNPGLVPGTGELFFGEGSRLTVL.

This clonotype was picked up many times. V gene TRBV6-6 combines with J gene TRBJ1-5; possible D gene TRBD1, 6 bases. In germline, CDR1 is MNHNY, CDR2 SVGAGI (reference sequence). The CDR3 runs 15 residues. V shed 2 bases and J shed 4 bases, with 12 bases lying between them. The DNA for the CDR3 is TGTGCCAGCAGTTACAAGGACAGAGGTAATCAGCCCCAGCATTTT. Translated: CASSYKDRGNQPQHF.

This clonotype was seen a few times. The chain has TRBV5-6 and TRBJ2-7; D unresolved. Germline V gives CDR1 SGHDT, CDR2 YYEEEE. The germline V and J ends were trimmed by 2 bases and 3 bases, with 12 bases remaining between them. The CDR3 loop spans 14 amino acids. The CDR3 nucleotides read TGTGCCAGCAGCTTCTTTAACATGCGCTACGAGCAGTACTTC. Translated, it gives CASSFFNMRYEQYF.